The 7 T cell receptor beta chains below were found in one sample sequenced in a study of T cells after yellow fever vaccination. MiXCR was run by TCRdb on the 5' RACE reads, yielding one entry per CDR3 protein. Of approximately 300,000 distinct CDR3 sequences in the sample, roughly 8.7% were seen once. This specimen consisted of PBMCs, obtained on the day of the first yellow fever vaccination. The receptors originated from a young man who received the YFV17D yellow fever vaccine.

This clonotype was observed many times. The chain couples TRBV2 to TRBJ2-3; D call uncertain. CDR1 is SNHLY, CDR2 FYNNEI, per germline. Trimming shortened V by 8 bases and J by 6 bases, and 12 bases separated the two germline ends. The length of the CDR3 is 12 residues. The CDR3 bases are TGTGCCAGCCGGCCTGAGACCGATACGCAGTATTTT. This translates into CASRPETDTQYF.

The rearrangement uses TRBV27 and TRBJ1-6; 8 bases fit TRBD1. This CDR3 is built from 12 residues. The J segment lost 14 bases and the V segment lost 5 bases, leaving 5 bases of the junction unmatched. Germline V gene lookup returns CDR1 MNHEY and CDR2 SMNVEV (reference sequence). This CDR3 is CASSPRQGTLHF. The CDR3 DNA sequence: TGTGCCAGCAGTCCTCGACAGGGGACCCTCCACTTT.

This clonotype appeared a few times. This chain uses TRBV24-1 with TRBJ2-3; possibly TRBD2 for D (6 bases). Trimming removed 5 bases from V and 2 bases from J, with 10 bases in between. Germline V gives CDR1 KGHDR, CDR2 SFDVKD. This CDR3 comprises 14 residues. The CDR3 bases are TGTGCCACCAGTGGCGGAGGGGACACAGATACGCAGTATTTT. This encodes CATSGGGDTDTQYF.

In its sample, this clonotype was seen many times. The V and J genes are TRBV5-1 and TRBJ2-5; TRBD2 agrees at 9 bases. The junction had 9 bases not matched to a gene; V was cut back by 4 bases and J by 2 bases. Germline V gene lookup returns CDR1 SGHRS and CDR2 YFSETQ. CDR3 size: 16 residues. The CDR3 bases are TGCGCCAGCAGCCGATTTGCTAGCGGGGAGCAAGAGACCCAGTACTTC. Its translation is CASSRFASGEQETQYF.

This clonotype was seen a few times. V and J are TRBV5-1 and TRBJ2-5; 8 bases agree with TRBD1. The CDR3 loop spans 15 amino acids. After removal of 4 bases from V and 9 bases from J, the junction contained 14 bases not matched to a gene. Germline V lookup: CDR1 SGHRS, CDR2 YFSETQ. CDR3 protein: CASSRDDTAQGAQYF. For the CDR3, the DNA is TGCGCCAGCAGCCGGGATGACACAGCACAGGGGGCCCAGTACTTC.

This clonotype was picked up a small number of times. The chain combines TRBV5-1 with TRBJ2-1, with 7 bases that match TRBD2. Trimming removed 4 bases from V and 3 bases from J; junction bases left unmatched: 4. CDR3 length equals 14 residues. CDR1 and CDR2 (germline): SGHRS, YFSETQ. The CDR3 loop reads CASSPSGDYNEQFF. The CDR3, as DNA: TGCGCCAGCAGCCCCAGCGGGGACTACAATGAGCAGTTCTTC.

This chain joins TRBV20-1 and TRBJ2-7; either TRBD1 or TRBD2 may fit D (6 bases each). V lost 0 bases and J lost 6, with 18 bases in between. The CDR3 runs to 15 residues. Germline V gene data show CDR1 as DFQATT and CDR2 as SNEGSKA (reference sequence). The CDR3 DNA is TGCAGTGCTAGAGATCTCGGGACTCCACAGGGCGAGCAGTACTTC. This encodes CSARDLGTPQGEQYF.